This entry lists 17 T cell receptor beta chains sequenced from one sample in a study of human T cells and chemical hapten exposure. Time point here: pre-sensitization, week 0. Treatment: therapeutic diphenylcyclopropenone sensitization with weekly scalp DPC. TCRdb reanalysed the RACE reads using MiXCR and keeps one entry per CDR3 protein. The table includes a few hundred thousand distinct CDR3 sequences, 4.5% to 7% detected once. The sample was whole blood, taken in connection with sensitization to the hapten diphenylcyclopropenone (DPC). These receptors were obtained from a woman between 18 and 29 years old with alopecia areata. Some clones in this sample may be carry-over from other donors' samples.

The chain couples TRBV4-1 to TRBJ1-2; 7 bases match TRBD1. Per the germline V gene, CDR1 is MGHRA and CDR2 is YSYEKL. This CDR3 has 17 amino acids. After removal of 1 base from V and 1 base from J, the junction contained 9 bases not matched to a gene. The CDR3 reads CASSQVRQGQRNYGYTF. CDR3 in DNA: TGCGCCAGCAGCCAAGTAAGACAGGGTCAACGTAACTATGGCTACACCTTC.

The rearrangement joins TRBV12-3 or TRBV12-4 to TRBJ1-5, with no clear D. Trimming took 3 bases from V and 0 from J, leaving 6 bases between them. This CDR3 has 14 residues. The CDR3 is CASSFRVSNQPQHF. In DNA form, the CDR3 reads TGTGCCAGCAGTTTTCGGGTTAGCAATCAGCCCCAGCATTTT.

This clonotype has only a few counts. J is TRBJ1-6 and V is TRBV20-1, with 8 bases fitting TRBD1. The germline V gene encodes CDR1 DFQATT and CDR2 SNEGSKA (reference sequence). There are 13 residues in the CDR3. The ends lost 5 bases at V and 10 bases at J; junction bases unmatched: 7. In DNA, the CDR3 is TGCAGTGCTCAGGACAGGGAGGGCTCACCCCTCCACTTT. As protein: CSAQDREGSPLHF.

This clonotype was seen a few times. V gene TRBV4-2 combines with J gene TRBJ1-5, with 9 bases fitting TRBD1. CDR1 is LGHNA and CDR2 is YNFKEQ in the germline V gene. The CDR3 covers 15 residues. With V trimmed by 3 bases and J by 8 bases, 8 bases remained unmatched. The CDR3 protein is CASSQTTGGREPQHF. CDR3 bases: TGTGCCAGCAGCCAGACCACAGGGGGCAGAGAGCCCCAGCATTTT.

This clonotype has only a few counts. In DNA form, the CDR3 reads TGCAGTGCTAGAGATTCGGGGAGCTCCTATAATTCACCCCTCCACTTT. Translated, it gives CSARDSGSSYNSPLHF. V usage is TRBV20-1 and J usage is TRBJ1-6; no firm D call. Trimming shortened V by 0 bases and J by 0 bases, and 9 bases separated the two germline ends. CDR1 and CDR2 from the germline V gene are DFQATT and SNEGSKA (reference sequence). The CDR3 loop spans 16 amino acids.

This clonotype was seen at least ten times. This chain uses TRBV12-3 or TRBV12-4 with TRBJ1-5; no clear D gene. Trimming removed 2 bases at V and 5 bases at J, with 10 bases between. The CDR3 consists of 14 residues. Here the CDR3 reads CASSLYPKYQPQHF. The CDR3 bases are TGTGCCAGCAGTTTATACCCGAAATATCAGCCCCAGCATTTT.

This clonotype was seen repeatedly, ten times or more. The chain recombines TRBV4-3 with TRBJ2-5; TRBD1 might be the D (5 bases). Germline V gives CDR1 LGHNA, CDR2 YSLEER. The V end lost 0 bases, the J end lost 2 bases, and 10 bases lay between the germline ends. The CDR3 extends over 15 amino acids. The chain's CDR3 is CASSQDRAGQETQYF. The CDR3 DNA reads as TGCGCCAGCAGCCAAGATAGGGCAGGGCAAGAGACCCAGTACTTC.

The chain recombines TRBV18 with TRBJ2-3, with D tentatively TRBD1 (6 bases). In germline, CDR1 is KGHSH, CDR2 LQKENI. The V and J ends lost 2 bases and 3 bases respectively, with 12 bases between them. The CDR3 has 15 amino acids. The DNA for the CDR3 is TGTGCCAGCTCACCAAATGAACAGGGAACAGATACGCAGTATTTT. Protein: CASSPNEQGTDTQYF.

In its sample, this clonotype was seen a few times. CDR3 region: CASSVGGENNSPLHF. The CDR3 DNA follows: TGCGCCAGCAGCGTAGGGGGCGAAAATAATTCACCCCTCCACTTT. The chain carries TRBV4-1 and TRBJ1-6, with 7 bases that match TRBD1. With 5 bases clipped from V and 5 bases from J, the junction kept 6 bases outside the gene matches. This CDR3 region has 15 residues. Germline V gene sequence: CDR1 MGHRA, CDR2 YSYEKL.

This clonotype was found a few times. The chain employs TRBV14 and TRBJ2-2; D gene uncertain. This CDR3 is built from 16 residues. Trimming cost V 4 bases and J 5 bases, with 17 bases left between them. Per the germline V gene, CDR1 is SGHDN and CDR2 is FVKESK. The CDR3 protein is CASSPNILGATGELFF. The CDR3 coding sequence is TGTGCCAGCAGCCCGAATATTTTGGGCGCAACCGGGGAGCTGTTTTTT.

The chain employs TRBV20-1 and TRBJ2-1, with TRBD1 matching 10 bases. The germline gives CDR1 DFQATT, CDR2 SNEGSKA (reference sequence). This CDR3 region has 13 residues. The CDR3 is CSLGDRGYNEQFF. The CDR3 nucleotides read TGCAGCCTAGGGGACAGGGGCTACAATGAGCAGTTCTTC.

The chain employs TRBV5-1 and TRBJ2-3; the match to TRBD2 covers 13 bases. This CDR3 has 18 residues. The J segment lost 1 base and the V segment lost 4 bases, leaving 9 bases of the junction unmatched. The V gene's germline CDR1 is SGHRS and CDR2 YFSETQ. CDR3 loop: CASSTSGTSGDGTDTQYF. The CDR3 coding sequence is TGCGCCAGCAGCACATCCGGGACTAGCGGGGACGGCACAGATACGCAGTATTTT.

This clonotype showed up many times. The chain couples TRBV6-2 or TRBV6-3 to TRBJ1-4, with 8 bases matching TRBD1. CDR3 length equals 14 residues. Germline trimming cut 5 bases from V and 8 bases from J; bases unmatched to any gene: 7. Germline CDR1 MNHEY, CDR2 SVGEGT. Here the CDR3 reads CASSPGGEMEKLFF. The CDR3 DNA is TGTGCCAGCAGTCCAGGGGGCGAAATGGAAAAACTGTTTTTT.

This clonotype came up many times. The V and J genes are TRBV7-9 and TRBJ2-7, with TRBD1 identical over 10 bases. The CDR3 contains 15 residues. With 4 bases clipped from V and 5 bases from J, the junction kept 8 bases outside the gene matches. Germline V gives CDR1 SEHNR, CDR2 FQNEAQ (reference sequence). The CDR3 DNA reads as TGTGCCAGCAGCTCACTCGGGACAGGGGTAAACGAGCAGTACTTC. Protein: CASSSLGTGVNEQYF.

This clonotype was seen more than once but under ten times. The CDR3 sequence is CASRGGLSIPDTQYF. Here the CDR3 DNA reads TGTGCCAGCAGAGGGGGCCTATCCATACCTGATACGCAGTATTTT. The rearrangement uses TRBV2 and TRBJ2-3, with 7 bases fitting TRBD1. Per the germline V gene, CDR1 is SNHLY and CDR2 is FYNNEI. This CDR3 region has 15 residues. V shed 6 bases and J 6 bases; nucleotides not matched to a gene: 12.

A few counts support this clonotype. This rearrangement joins TRBV7-9 to TRBJ2-6; D gene uncertain. There are 16 residues in the CDR3. V gave up 1 base and J gave up 2 bases, with 9 bases separating them. CDR1 and CDR2 from the germline V gene are SEHNR and FQNEAQ (reference sequence). The CDR3 sequence: CASSLGSLAGANVLTF. The CDR3 DNA reads as TGTGCCAGCAGCTTAGGCAGCCTCGCTGGGGCCAACGTCCTGACTTTC. The full variable domain, in which reference TRBV7-9 and TRBJ2-6 provide the parts outside the CDR3, is DTGVSQNPRHKITKRGQNVTFRCDPISEHNRLYWYRQTLGQGPEFLTYFQNEAQLEKSRLLSDRFSAERPKGSFSTLEIQRTEQGDSAMYLCASSLGSLAGANVLTFGAGSRLTVL.

A few counts support this clonotype. V gene TRBV6-5 combines with J gene TRBJ2-4; 8 nucleotides line up with TRBD1. The V and J ends lost 0 bases and 5 bases, in that order; junction bases with no gene match: 12. There are 18 residues in the CDR3. The germline V gene encodes CDR1 MNHEY and CDR2 SVGAGI. In DNA, the CDR3 is TGTGCCAGCAGTTACTCAATTCCCGGGACAGGATCCCAAAACATTCAGTACTTC. Amino acids: CASSYSIPGTGSQNIQYF.